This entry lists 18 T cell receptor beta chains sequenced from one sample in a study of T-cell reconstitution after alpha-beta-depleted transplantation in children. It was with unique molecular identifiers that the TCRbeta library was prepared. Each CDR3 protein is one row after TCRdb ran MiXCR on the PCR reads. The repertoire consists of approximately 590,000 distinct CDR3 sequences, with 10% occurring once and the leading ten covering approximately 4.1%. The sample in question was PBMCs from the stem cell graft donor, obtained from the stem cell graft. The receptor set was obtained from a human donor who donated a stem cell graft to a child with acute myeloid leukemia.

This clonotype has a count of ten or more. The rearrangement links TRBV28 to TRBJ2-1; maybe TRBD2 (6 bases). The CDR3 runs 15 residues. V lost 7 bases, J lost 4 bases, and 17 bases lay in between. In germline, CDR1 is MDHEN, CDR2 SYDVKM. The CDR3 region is CASISLASLYNEQFF. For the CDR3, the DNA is TGTGCCAGCATTTCCCTAGCGTCCCTATACAATGAGCAGTTCTTC.

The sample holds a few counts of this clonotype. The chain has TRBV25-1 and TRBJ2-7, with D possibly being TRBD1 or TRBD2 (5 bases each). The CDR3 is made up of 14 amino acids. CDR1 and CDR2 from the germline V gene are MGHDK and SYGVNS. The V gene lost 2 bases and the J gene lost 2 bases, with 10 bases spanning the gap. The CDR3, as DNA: TGTGCCAGCAGTGAAATGGGGGAAACCTACGAGCAGTACTTC. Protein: CASSEMGETYEQYF.

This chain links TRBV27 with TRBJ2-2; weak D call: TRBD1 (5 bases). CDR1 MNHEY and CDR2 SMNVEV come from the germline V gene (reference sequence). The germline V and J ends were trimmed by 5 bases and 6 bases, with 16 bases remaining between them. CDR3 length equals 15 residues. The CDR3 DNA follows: TGTGCCAGCAGTCCCAGGGTCACTATATCCGGGGAGCTGTTTTTT. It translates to CASSPRVTISGELFF.

CDR3: CALRTGDRGTEAFF. The CDR3 DNA sequence: TGTGCCTTGAGAACAGGGGATCGGGGCACTGAAGCTTTCTTT. This rearrangement joins TRBV30 to TRBJ1-1; 7 nucleotides line up with TRBD1. Germline-derived CDR1 and CDR2 are GTSNPN and SVGIG (reference sequence). The CDR3 extends over 14 amino acids. V dropped 7 bases and J dropped 4; count of bases not matched to a gene: 12.

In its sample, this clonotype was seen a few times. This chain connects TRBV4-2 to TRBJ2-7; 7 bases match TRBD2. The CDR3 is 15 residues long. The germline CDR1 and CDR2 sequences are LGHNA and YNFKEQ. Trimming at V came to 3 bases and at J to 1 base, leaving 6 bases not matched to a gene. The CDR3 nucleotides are TGTGCCAGCAGCCATAATGCGGGAGTTTCCTACGAGCAGTACTTC. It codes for CASSHNAGVSYEQYF.

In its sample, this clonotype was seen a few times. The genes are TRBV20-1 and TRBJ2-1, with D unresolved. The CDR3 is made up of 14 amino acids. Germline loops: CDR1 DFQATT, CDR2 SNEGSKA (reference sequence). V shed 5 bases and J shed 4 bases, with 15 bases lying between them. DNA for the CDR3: TGCAGTGCTCCTGACCTTCGACCTTACAATGAGCAGTTCTTC. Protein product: CSAPDLRPYNEQFF.

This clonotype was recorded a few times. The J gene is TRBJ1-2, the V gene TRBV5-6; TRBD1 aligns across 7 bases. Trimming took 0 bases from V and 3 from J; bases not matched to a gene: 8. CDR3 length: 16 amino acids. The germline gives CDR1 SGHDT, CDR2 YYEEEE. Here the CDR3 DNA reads TGTGCCAGCAGCTTGGATAGGCAGGGGGAGGACTATGGCTACACCTTC. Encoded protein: CASSLDRQGEDYGYTF.

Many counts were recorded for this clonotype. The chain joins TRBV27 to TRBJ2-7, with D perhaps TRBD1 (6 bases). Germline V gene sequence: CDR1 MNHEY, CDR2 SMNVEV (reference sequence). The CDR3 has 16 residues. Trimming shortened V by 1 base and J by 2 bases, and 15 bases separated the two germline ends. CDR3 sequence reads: CASSLYTGPNPYEQYF. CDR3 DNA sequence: TGTGCCAGCAGTTTATATACAGGGCCTAATCCCTACGAGCAGTACTTC.

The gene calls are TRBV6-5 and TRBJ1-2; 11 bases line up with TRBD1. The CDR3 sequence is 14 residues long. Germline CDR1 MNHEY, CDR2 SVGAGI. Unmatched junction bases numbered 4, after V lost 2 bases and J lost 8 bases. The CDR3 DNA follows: TGTGCCAGCAGTTACCTGGGACAGGGGGACGGCTACACCTTC. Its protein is CASSYLGQGDGYTF.

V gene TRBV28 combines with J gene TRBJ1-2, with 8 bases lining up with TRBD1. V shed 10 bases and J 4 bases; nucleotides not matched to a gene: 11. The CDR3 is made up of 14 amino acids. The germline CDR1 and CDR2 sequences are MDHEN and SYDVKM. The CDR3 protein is CATEGQGNLYGYTF. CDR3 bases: TGTGCCACCGAAGGACAGGGAAACCTCTATGGCTACACCTTC.

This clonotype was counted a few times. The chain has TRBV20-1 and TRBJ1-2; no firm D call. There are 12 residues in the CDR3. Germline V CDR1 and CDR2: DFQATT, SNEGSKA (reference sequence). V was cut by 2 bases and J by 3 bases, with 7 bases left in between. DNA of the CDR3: TGCAGTGCTAGAAATTGGGACTATGGCTACACCTTC. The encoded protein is CSARNWDYGYTF.

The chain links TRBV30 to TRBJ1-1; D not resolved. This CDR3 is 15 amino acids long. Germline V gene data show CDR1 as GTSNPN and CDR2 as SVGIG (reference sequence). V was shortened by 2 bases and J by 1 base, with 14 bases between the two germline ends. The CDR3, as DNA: TGTGCCTGGAGTCCCCTTCGGGTAGGGAACACTGAAGCTTTCTTT. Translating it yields CAWSPLRVGNTEAFF.

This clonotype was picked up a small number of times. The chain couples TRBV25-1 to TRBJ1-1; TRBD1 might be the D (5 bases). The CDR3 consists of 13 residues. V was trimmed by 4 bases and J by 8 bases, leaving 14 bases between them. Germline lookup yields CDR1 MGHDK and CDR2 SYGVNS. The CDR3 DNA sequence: TGTGCCAGCAGTGCCCTCGGGGACCGAGAAGCTTTCTTT. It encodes CASSALGDREAFF.

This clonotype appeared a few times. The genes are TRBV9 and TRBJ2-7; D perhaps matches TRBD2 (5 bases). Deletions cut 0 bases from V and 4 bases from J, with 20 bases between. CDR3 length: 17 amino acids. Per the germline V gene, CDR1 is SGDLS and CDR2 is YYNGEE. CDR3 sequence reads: CASSVARRGQFSYEQYF. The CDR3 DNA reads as TGTGCCAGCAGCGTAGCTCGAAGAGGGCAATTCTCTTACGAGCAGTACTTC.

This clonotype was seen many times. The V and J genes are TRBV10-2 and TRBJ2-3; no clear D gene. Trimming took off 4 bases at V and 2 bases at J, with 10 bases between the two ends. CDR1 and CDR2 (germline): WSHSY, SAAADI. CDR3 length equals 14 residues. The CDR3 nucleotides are TGCGCCAGCAGTGTGCGGAGCAACACAGATACGCAGTATTTT. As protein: CASSVRSNTDTQYF.

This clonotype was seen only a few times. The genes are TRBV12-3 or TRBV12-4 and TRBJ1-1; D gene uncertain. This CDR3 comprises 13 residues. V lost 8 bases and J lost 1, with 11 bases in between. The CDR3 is CASSGRENTEAFF. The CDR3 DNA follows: TGTGCCAGCTCGGGCCGAGAGAACACTGAAGCTTTCTTT.

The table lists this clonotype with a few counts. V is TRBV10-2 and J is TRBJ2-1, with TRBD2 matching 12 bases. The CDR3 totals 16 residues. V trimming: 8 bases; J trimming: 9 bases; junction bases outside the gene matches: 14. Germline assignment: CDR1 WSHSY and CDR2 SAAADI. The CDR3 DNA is TGCGCCAGCGCTCAAAGGGTACTAGCGGGAGGTGGTGAGCAGTTCTTC. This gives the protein CASAQRVLAGGGEQFF.

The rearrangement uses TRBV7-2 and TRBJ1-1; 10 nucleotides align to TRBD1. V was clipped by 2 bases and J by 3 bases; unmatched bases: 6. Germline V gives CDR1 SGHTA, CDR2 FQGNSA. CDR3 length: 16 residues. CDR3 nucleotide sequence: TGTGCCAGCAGCTTATCCTCCGGGACAGGGGACACTGAAGCTTTCTTT. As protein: CASSLSSGTGDTEAFF.